Listed below are T cell receptor beta chains from one sample, sequenced in a study of cytomegalovirus exposure and HLA in healthy donors. Sequencing was performed with immunoSEQ multiplex PCR; in TCRdb, only in-frame clones are kept and a portion is missing. The sample comprises 68,000 or so clones, roughly four fifths of which are singletons, and 6.5% rests with the top ten. The sequenced material came from PBMCs. Source of these receptors: a human donor in good health. Each CDR3 is given with its conserved first and last residue. D genes are given only for firm matches. Where a row states a size, it is once, few, many or the class of an expanded clone; other rows omit it.

v_call: TRBV6-5
d_call: -
clone_size: -
j_call: TRBJ1-1
cdr3_nt: TGTGCCAGCAGTTACGTCAACGAGGGAACTGAAGCTTTCTTT
cdr3_aa: CASSYVNEGTEAFF

v_call: TRBV9
d_call: TRBD1
clone_size: -
j_call: TRBJ2-1
cdr3_nt: TGTGCCAGCAGCCCAGGGACAGGGGCCTACAATGAGCAGTTCTTC
cdr3_aa: CASSPGTGAYNEQFF

v_call: TRBV5-1
d_call: -
clone_size: -
j_call: TRBJ1-1
cdr3_nt: TGCGCCAGCAGCTTGGTACGGGGGTACACTGAAGCTTTCTTT
cdr3_aa: CASSLVRGYTEAFF

v_call: TRBV23-1
d_call: -
clone_size: -
j_call: TRBJ2-7
cdr3_nt: TGCGCCAGCAGTCAAAACCCAGTCAACGAGCAGTACTTC
cdr3_aa: CASSQNPVNEQYF

v_call: TRBV5-1
d_call: -
clone_size: -
j_call: TRBJ2-2
cdr3_nt: TGCGCCACCGCTCGCTCCCGGGACTCAAGGTCGTCCGGGGAGCTGTTTTTT
cdr3_aa: CATARSRDSRSSGELFF

v_call: TRBV28
d_call: -
clone_size: -
j_call: TRBJ1-1
cdr3_nt: TGTGCCAGCAGTTTATGGGGGGCAAAAGGGAACACTGAAGCTTTCTTT
cdr3_aa: CASSLWGAKGNTEAFF

v_call: TRBV5-1
d_call: -
clone_size: once
j_call: TRBJ1-2
cdr3_nt: TGCGCCAGCAGCTCAGGGTCAGCTCCCTATGGCTACACCTTC
cdr3_aa: CASSSGSAPYGYTF

v_call: TRBV10-3
d_call: TRBD2
clone_size: -
j_call: TRBJ2-5
cdr3_nt: TGTGCCATCAGGGGCGCGGGGGGCCAAGAGACCCAGTACTTC
cdr3_aa: CAIRGAGGQETQYF

v_call: TRBV7-2
d_call: -
clone_size: few
j_call: TRBJ2-5
cdr3_nt: TGTGCCAGCAGCCCCGACGGCGTGAGGGAGACCCAGTACTTC
cdr3_aa: CASSPDGVRETQYF

v_call: TRBV5-1
d_call: TRBD2
clone_size: -
j_call: TRBJ2-1
cdr3_nt: TGCGCCAGTCAGAGCGGGGGGGCCTCAGGGGAGCAGTTCTTC
cdr3_aa: CASQSGGASGEQFF